The entry that follows covers one T cell receptor (beta chain) sequence. What it binds is unknown. This entry is derived from a study of T cells in Graves' hyperthyroidism and ophthalmopathy. Regions amplified from RNA transcripts were the TCR beta CDR3 regions. When the TCR CDR3 underwent first-round RT-PCR, the HTBI primer set was used. MiXCR, applied by TCRdb to the multiplex PCR reads, yields one record per CDR3 protein. In the table there are hundreds of thousands of distinct CDR3 sequences, 15% to 20% of which are singletons. From germline, CDR1 is LNHDA and CDR2 SQIVND (reference sequence). CDR3 size: 14 residues. With 4 bases removed from V and 7 bases from J, the gap between germline ends came to 16 bases. Whole-study findings and limits: Ophthalmopathy and stable hyperthyroidism were told apart by a 13 V-J model.

The receptor's source is a man aged 35-49 years with Graves' ophthalmopathy. This chain uses TRBV19 with TRBJ1-1; D remains unclear. Sequencing was done on a sample of blood. CDR3 nucleotide sequence: TGTGCCAGTAGTACCTTAATGGATTCGGGTGAAGCTTTCTTT. It is translated as CASSTLMDSGEAFF. The full variable domain, with the rest looked up from reference TRBV19 and TRBJ1-1, is DGGITQSPKYLFRKEGQNVTLSCEQNLNHDAMYWYRQDPGQGLRLIYYSQIVNDFQKGDIAEGYSVSREKKESFPLTVTSAQKNPTAFYLCASSTLMDSGEAFFGQGTRLTVV.